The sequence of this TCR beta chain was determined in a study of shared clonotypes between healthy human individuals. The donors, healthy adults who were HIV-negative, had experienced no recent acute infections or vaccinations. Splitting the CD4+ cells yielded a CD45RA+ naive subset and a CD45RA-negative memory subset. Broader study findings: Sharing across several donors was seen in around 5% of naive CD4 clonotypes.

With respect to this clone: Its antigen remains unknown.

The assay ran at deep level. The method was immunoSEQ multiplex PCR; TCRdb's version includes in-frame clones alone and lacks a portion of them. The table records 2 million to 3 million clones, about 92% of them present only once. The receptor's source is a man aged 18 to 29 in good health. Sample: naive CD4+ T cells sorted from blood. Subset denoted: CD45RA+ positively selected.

The CDR3 sequence: CASTPDPGITGELFF. CDR3 nucleotide sequence: TGTGCCAGCACCCCCGACCCAGGGATCACCGGGGAGCTGTTTTTT. The genes are TRBV2 and TRBJ2-2, with D tentatively TRBD1 (5 bases). Germline V lookup: CDR1 SNHLY, CDR2 FYNNEI. V gave up 7 bases and J gave up 4 bases, with 16 bases separating them. The CDR3 length is 15 residues.